The rows below give T cell receptor beta chains drawn from one sample of a study of T cell responses to AZD1222 COVID-19 vaccine. TCRdb's table, derived via immunoSEQ multiplex PCR, lists solely in-frame clones and lacks some. The sample lists some 250,000 clones, approximately 94% occurring once. Material: peripheral blood, obtained 28 days after the second AZD1222 dose. The receptor set was obtained from an adult who received the AZD1222 COVID-19 vaccine. Each CDR3 is given with its conserved first and last residue. The order of the fields is clone size, J gene, D gene, V gene, CDR3 DNA, CDR3 protein. A D gene is named only where the DNA matches it firmly. A row's size may be missing; if present it is once, few, many or a size class.

abundance: .
j_gene: TRBJ1-4
d_gene: .
v_gene: TRBV6-6
CDR3nt: TGTGCCAGCAGTCCTCCACGGACCGCTAATGAAAAACTGTTTTTT
CDR3aa: CASSPPRTANEKLFF

abundance: .
j_gene: TRBJ1-5
d_gene: .
v_gene: TRBV29-1
CDR3nt: TGCAGCGTTGTAATTGCGGGTGAAGGACAGCCCCAGCATTTT
CDR3aa: CSVVIAGEGQPQHF

abundance: few
j_gene: TRBJ2-5
d_gene: .
v_gene: TRBV7-2
CDR3nt: TGTGCCAGCAGCTTAGGTAGAACGGGAAAGGAGACCCAGTACTTC
CDR3aa: CASSLGRTGKETQYF

abundance: once
j_gene: TRBJ1-5
d_gene: .
v_gene: TRBV27
CDR3nt: TGTGCCGGTTATCAGCCCCAGCATTTT
CDR3aa: CAGYQPQHF

abundance: .
j_gene: TRBJ1-5
d_gene: .
v_gene: TRBV19
CDR3nt: TGTGCCAGTACCTACGTGAATAGCAATCAGCCCCAGCATTTT
CDR3aa: CASTYVNSNQPQHF

abundance: .
j_gene: TRBJ2-1
d_gene: .
v_gene: TRBV14
CDR3nt: TGTGCCAGCAGCCGGAGGGGGCTTATTTCCTACAATGAGCAGTTCTTC
CDR3aa: CASSRRGLISYNEQFF

abundance: .
j_gene: TRBJ1-1
d_gene: TRBD1
v_gene: TRBV29-1
CDR3nt: TGCAGCGTTGAACCGACAGGGGTGAACACTGAAGCTTTCTTT
CDR3aa: CSVEPTGVNTEAFF

abundance: .
j_gene: TRBJ1-1
d_gene: .
v_gene: TRBV6-5
CDR3nt: TGTGCCAGCAGGTCCGTGGGGGACACTGAAGCTTTCTTT
CDR3aa: CASRSVGDTEAFF

abundance: .
j_gene: TRBJ2-6
d_gene: .
v_gene: TRBV18
CDR3nt: TGTGCCAGCTCCAACAGGCCTGGGGCCAACGTCCTGACTTTC
CDR3aa: CASSNRPGANVLTF

abundance: .
j_gene: TRBJ2-1
d_gene: TRBD1
v_gene: TRBV5-6
CDR3nt: TGTGCCAGCAGCGCAGTCCAGGGGGCGAACCAGTTCTTC
CDR3aa: CASSAVQGANQFF

abundance: .
j_gene: TRBJ1-2
d_gene: .
v_gene: TRBV10-3
CDR3nt: TGTGCCATCAGTGAGTCGCGCCAGTCCCTATACGGCTACACCTTC
CDR3aa: CAISESRQSLYGYTF

abundance: .
j_gene: TRBJ1-2
d_gene: .
v_gene: TRBV7-6
CDR3nt: TGTGCCAGCAGCCTAAGTCGGGACTACTACAATGGTGGCTACACCTTC
CDR3aa: CASSLSRDYYNGGYTF

abundance: .
j_gene: TRBJ2-7
d_gene: .
v_gene: TRBV3-1/TRBV3-2
CDR3nt: TGTGCCAGCAGCCAAGATCATGGACGGCAGCTGTACTTC
CDR3aa: CASSQDHGRQLYF

abundance: .
j_gene: TRBJ1-3
d_gene: TRBD1
v_gene: TRBV5-4
CDR3nt: TGTGCCAGCAGCTTGGGGGGGGGACAGGGCTCTGGAAACACCATATATTTT
CDR3aa: CASSLGGGQGSGNTIYF

abundance: .
j_gene: TRBJ2-3
d_gene: .
v_gene: TRBV3-1/TRBV3-2
CDR3nt: TGTGCCAGCAGCCAAGAAATGGTAGCGTTAGCAGATACGCAGTATTTT
CDR3aa: CASSQEMVALADTQYF

abundance: .
j_gene: TRBJ2-5
d_gene: TRBD1
v_gene: TRBV2
CDR3nt: TGTGCCAGCAGGGACAGGGACGAGACCCAGTACTTC
CDR3aa: CASRDRDETQYF

abundance: once
j_gene: TRBJ1-1
d_gene: .
v_gene: TRBV5-1
CDR3nt: TGCGCCAGCAGCTCCGACAGGATGAACACTGAAGCTTTCTTT
CDR3aa: CASSSDRMNTEAFF

abundance: .
j_gene: TRBJ2-7
d_gene: .
v_gene: TRBV29-1
CDR3nt: TGCAGCGTTGAAGGTCAGGGGCCGCCCTACGAGCAGTACTTC
CDR3aa: CSVEGQGPPYEQYF

abundance: .
j_gene: TRBJ2-4
d_gene: .
v_gene: TRBV5-1
CDR3nt: TGCGCCAGCAGCTTTCAAGGGGAAGCCAAAAACATTCAGTACTTC
CDR3aa: CASSFQGEAKNIQYF

abundance: .
j_gene: TRBJ2-3
d_gene: .
v_gene: TRBV7-3
CDR3nt: TGTGCCAGCAGCTTAACCCCTACGGCGGATACGCAGTATTTT
CDR3aa: CASSLTPTADTQYF